Here is one TCR beta chain with its context. Its antigen is undetermined. The read ends 3 residues early relative to the CDR3; the germline J gene fills the gap. The data were obtained in a study of T cells in women clearing cervical HPV infection. Across the study: Blood came at first lesion visit for cases, post-clearance for controls. General study results and limits: TRBV6-7 relative abundance averaged approximately 0.11% in cases and about 0.15% in controls.

The table came from immunoSEQ multiplex PCR; TCRdb's copy has only in-frame clones and leaves some out. The sample holds tens of thousands of clones. This CDR3 region has 14 residues. V shed 5 bases and J 5 bases; nucleotides not matched to a gene: 8. Germline V CDR1 and CDR2: SEHNR, FQNEAQ (reference sequence). The receptor's source is a woman between 18 and 70 years old with a cervical HPV16 infection that either progressed to CIN3+ or cleared (not recorded which). The sample taken for sequencing was blood buffy coat. The chain couples TRBV7-9 to TRBJ1-2; 7 bases align to TRBD1. This chain's CDR3 is CASSSTRDRYGYTF. CDR3 DNA, as far as it was read: TGTGCCAGCAGCAGTACCCGGGACAGATATGGC.